This TCR beta chain was captured by sequencing in a study of CD8 T cells in ankylosing spondylitis. TCRdb fed the 5' RACE reads into MiXCR, producing one record per CDR3 protein. Altogether over 200,000 distinct CDR3 sequences are present, more than 9% being singletons, with the ten largest covering over 20%. Germline CDR1 MNHEY, CDR2 SVGAGI. This CDR3 comprises 17 residues. The V and J ends lost 2 bases and 0 bases, in that order; junction bases with no gene match: 9. Study observations and caveats: Researchers reportedly found disease-linked clones significantly enriched in matched ankylosing spondylitis synovial fluid.

At least ten counts were recorded for this clonotype. Its specificity is unknown. The specimen was blood, either unsorted or a sorted T cell fraction (not recorded which). This chain connects TRBV6-5 to TRBJ1-1; 7 bases line up with TRBD1. The TCR comes from a male donor with ankylosing spondylitis or in good health (not recorded which). CDR3 sequence: CASSYVSGGNMNTEAFF. The CDR3 DNA is TGTGCCAGCAGTTACGTTTCAGGGGGTAACATGAACACTGAAGCTTTCTTT.